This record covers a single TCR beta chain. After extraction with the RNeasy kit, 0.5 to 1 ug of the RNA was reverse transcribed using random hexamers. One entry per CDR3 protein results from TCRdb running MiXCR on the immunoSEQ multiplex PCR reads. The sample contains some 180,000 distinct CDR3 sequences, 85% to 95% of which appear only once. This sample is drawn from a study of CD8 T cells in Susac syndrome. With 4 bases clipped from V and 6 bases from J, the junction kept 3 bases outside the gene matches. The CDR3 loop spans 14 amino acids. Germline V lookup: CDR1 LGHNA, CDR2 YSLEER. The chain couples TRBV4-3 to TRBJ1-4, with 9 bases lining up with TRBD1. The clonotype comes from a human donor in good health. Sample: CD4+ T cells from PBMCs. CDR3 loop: CASSRRTGDEKLFF. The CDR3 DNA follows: TGCGCCAGCAGCCGGCGGACAGGGGATGAAAAACTGTTTTTT.